The 23 T cell receptor beta chains reported below all come from one sample, sequenced in a study of vaccination effects on CD4 cells after COVID-19. What these receptors recognize is not known. Sequencing used immunoSEQ multiplex PCR; TCRdb keeps in-frame clones, though not all of them. In the table there are about 43,000 clones, roughly 79% of which are singletons. Using viral peptide pools, the ViraFEST assay grew out antigen-specific CD4+ T cells prior to sequencing. The culture ran for roughly ten days before CD4+ T cells were isolated. Vaccinated recipients, who were negative for nucleocapsid antibodies, had no history of SARS-CoV-2 infection. The source was CD4+ T cells from PBMCs cultured with SARS-CoV-2 spike peptides, collected before COVID-19 vaccination. These receptors were collected from a human donor who received a COVID-19 vaccine.

The CDR3 sequence: CASNRQGEDTEAFF. The CDR3 DNA reads TGTGCCAGCAACAGACAGGGGGAGGACACTGAAGCTTTCTTT. V and J are TRBV2 and TRBJ1-1, with 9 bases aligning to TRBD1. Looked up from germline, CDR1 is SNHLY and CDR2 is FYNNEI. Trimming cost V 7 bases and J 3 bases; bases outside gene matches: 6. CDR3 length: 14 residues.

Here the CDR3 DNA reads TGTGCCAGCAGCTTATTCAGGGGCCAGCCCCAGCATTTT. This gives the protein CASSLFRGQPQHF. The J gene is TRBJ1-5, the V gene TRBV11-2; possible D gene TRBD1, 6 bases. Germline CDR1 is SGHAT and CDR2 is FQNNGV. Trimming pared 2 bases from V and 7 bases from J, leaving 9 bases between. CDR3 size: 13 residues.

A remark on this clone: Different DNA sequences within this sample yield the same CDR3. The chain has TRBV20-1 and TRBJ2-3, with D hard to call. The CDR3 extends over 10 amino acids. Between the trimmed V and J ends, which lost 3 bases and 6 bases, there was a span of 4 bases. CDR1 DFQATT and CDR2 SNEGSKA come from the germline V gene (reference sequence). This CDR3 is CSASGDTQYF. The CDR3 region has the DNA TGCAGTGCTAGCGGTGATACGCAGTATTTT.

This clone turned up a few times. The chain is built from TRBV7-3 and TRBJ1-1; 7 bases fit TRBD1. Germline V gene sequence: CDR1 SGHTA, CDR2 FQGTGA. J lost 1 base, V lost 4 bases, and 3 bases had no gene match. This CDR3 has 14 amino acids. DNA for the CDR3: TGTGCCAGCAGCTCGGGACAGCCGAACACTGAAGCTTTCTTT. Protein: CASSSGQPNTEAFF.

Here the CDR3 DNA reads TGTGCCAGCAGGGAGGGTGATACGCAGTATTTT. The encoded protein is CASREGDTQYF. The gene calls are TRBV2 and TRBJ2-3; a weak D match, TRBD2 (6 bases). The V gene lost 6 bases and the J gene lost 6 bases, with 7 bases spanning the gap. The CDR3 is made up of 11 amino acids. Looked up from germline, CDR1 is SNHLY and CDR2 is FYNNEI.

CDR3 in amino acids: CASSDSVKITGELFF. DNA for the CDR3: TGTGCCAGCAGTGACAGTGTAAAGATCACCGGGGAGCTGTTTTTT. J is TRBJ2-2 and V is TRBV6-6, with D possibly being TRBD1 (5 bases). The germline V gene encodes CDR1 MNHNY and CDR2 SVGAGI (reference sequence). This CDR3 has 15 residues. Trimming removed 5 bases at V and 4 bases at J, with 14 bases between.

The V and J genes are TRBV7-9 and TRBJ2-6, with 8 bases lining up with TRBD1. The junction had 6 bases not matched to a gene; V was cut back by 5 bases and J by 0 bases. The CDR3 has 17 amino acids. In germline, CDR1 is SEHNR, CDR2 FQNEAQ (reference sequence). The CDR3 protein is CASSLWTGNSGANVLTF. The CDR3 region has the DNA TGTGCCAGCAGCCTATGGACAGGGAACTCTGGGGCCAACGTCCTGACTTTC. Based on the CDR3 plus reference TRBV7-9 and TRBJ2-6, the full variable domain is DTGVSQNPRHKITKRGQNVTFRCDPISEHNRLYWYRQTLGQGPEFLTYFQNEAQLEKSRLLSDRFSAERPKGSFSTLEIQRTEQGDSAMYLCASSLWTGNSGANVLTFGAGSRLTVL.

The chain uses TRBV7-9 and TRBJ2-4; 8 nucleotides align to TRBD1. The J segment lost 2 bases and the V segment lost 5 bases, leaving 17 bases of the junction unmatched. Germline-derived CDR1 and CDR2 are SEHNR and FQNEAQ (reference sequence). There are 19 residues in the CDR3. CDR3 residues: CASSPRGLDRGRSKNIQYF. CDR3 DNA sequence: TGTGCCAGCAGCCCCCGGGGGCTAGACAGGGGACGATCCAAAAACATTCAGTACTTC.

This chain connects TRBV6-1 to TRBJ2-7; perhaps TRBD1 as D (6 bases). V lost 1 base and J 5 bases, leaving 12 bases between the germline ends. The germline V gene encodes CDR1 MNHNS and CDR2 SASEGT. This CDR3 region has 14 residues. As DNA, the CDR3 is TGTGCCAGCAGTGAAGACAGGGTTAGGGACGAGCAGTACGTC. Its protein product is CASSEDRVRDEQYV.

This clone came up a few times. V gene TRBV14 combines with J gene TRBJ1-6; the D gene is possibly TRBD1 (5 bases). CDR1 is SGHDN, CDR2 FVKESK, per germline. CDR3 length equals 19 residues. The V and J ends lost 1 base and 2 bases respectively, with 18 bases between them. This CDR3 is CASSQVPPGKGTYNSPLHF. The CDR3 DNA reads as TGTGCCAGCAGCCAAGTGCCCCCAGGGAAGGGGACCTATAATTCACCCCTCCACTTT.

The chain is built from TRBV24-1 and TRBJ2-5; 8 positions agree with TRBD1. V lost 5 bases, J lost 5 bases, and 9 bases stayed unmatched. Germline CDR1 KGHDR, CDR2 SFDVKD. This CDR3 has 15 residues. The CDR3 protein is CATSVGSGGEETQYF. For the CDR3, the DNA is TGTGCCACCAGTGTAGGATCAGGGGGCGAGGAGACCCAGTACTTC.

V usage is TRBV5-1 and J usage is TRBJ1-4; D is unclear. V was cut by 2 bases and J by 2 bases, with 7 bases left in between. CDR1 is SGHRS, CDR2 YFSETQ, per germline. This CDR3 is 14 amino acids long. The DNA for the CDR3 is TGCGCCAGCAGCTTATCCCAGACTAATGAAAAACTGTTTTTT. As protein: CASSLSQTNEKLFF.

This clone was recorded only once. The rearrangement links TRBV6-5 to TRBJ2-3; D is undetermined. The germline V and J ends were trimmed by 8 bases and 7 bases, with 7 bases remaining between them. Germline assignment: CDR1 MNHEY and CDR2 SVGAGI. The CDR3 consists of 10 residues. The CDR3 region has the DNA TGTGCCAGCGGGGATAATACGCAGTATTTT. Its protein product is CASGDNTQYF.

This chain uses TRBV3-1 (or the pseudogene TRBV3-2) with TRBJ2-7, with 7 bases identical to TRBD1. The CDR3 is made up of 13 amino acids. The V gene end was trimmed by 4 bases and the J gene end by 7 bases; junction bases not matched to a gene: 7. Germline values: CDR1 LGHDT, CDR2 YNNKEL (reference sequence). CDR3 sequence (DNA): TGTGCCAGCAGCCGAGGGACAGACCGGGAGCAGTACGTC. It is translated as CASSRGTDREQYV.

The J gene is TRBJ2-5, the V gene TRBV3-1 (or the pseudogene TRBV3-2); TRBD2 matches at 7 bases. J lost 5 bases, V lost 4 bases, and 7 bases had no gene match. CDR3 length equals 14 residues. The germline V gene encodes CDR1 LGHDT and CDR2 YNNKEL (reference sequence). The CDR3 sequence is CASSLGEGRETQYF. The DNA for the CDR3 is TGTGCCAGCAGCCTGGGGGAGGGTCGGGAGACCCAGTACTTC.

The J gene is TRBJ1-1, the V gene TRBV20-1; D gene ambiguous. Trimming left V 7 bases short and J 3 bases short, with 9 bases between. Germline lookup yields CDR1 DFQATT and CDR2 SNEGSKA (reference sequence). This CDR3 region has 11 residues. Written as DNA, the CDR3 is TGCAGTGTTCCCGGGGACACTGAAGCTTTCTTT. This codes for CSVPGDTEAFF.

This clone was detected once. The CDR3 DNA reads TGTGCCAGCAGTTACGGCAGCGGGGTTGGGACCGGGGAGCTGTTTTTT. It specifies CASSYGSGVGTGELFF. V and J are TRBV6-5 and TRBJ2-2, with 7 bases identical to TRBD2. The CDR3 consists of 16 residues. Germline loops: CDR1 MNHEY, CDR2 SVGAGI. The junction had 8 bases not matched to a gene; V was cut back by 2 bases and J by 5 bases.

The V call is TRBV6-4, the J call TRBJ2-1, with 7 bases identical to TRBD1. The CDR3 consists of 16 residues. Germline lookup yields CDR1 MRHNA and CDR2 SNTAGT. Trimming cost V 4 bases and J 2 bases; bases outside gene matches: 8. CDR3 amino acids: CASSVRWQGAYNEQFF. DNA of the CDR3: TGTGCCAGCAGTGTTCGGTGGCAGGGGGCCTACAATGAGCAGTTCTTC.

This chain uses TRBV28 with TRBJ1-5; a weak D match, TRBD1 (6 bases). Between the trimmed V and J ends, which lost 5 bases and 5 bases, there was a span of 16 bases. CDR3 length: 15 residues. The germline gives CDR1 MDHEN, CDR2 SYDVKM. This CDR3 reads CASSGRGTSDQPQHF. The CDR3 DNA is TGTGCCAGCAGTGGCCGCGGGACATCGGATCAGCCCCAGCATTTT. The variable domain in full, completed from reference TRBV28 and TRBJ1-5, reads DVKVTQSSRYLVKRTGEKVFLECVQDMDHENMFWYRQDPGLGLRLIYFSYDVKMKEKGDIPEGYSVSREKKERFSLILESASTNQTSMYLCASSGRGTSDQPQHFGDGTRLSIL.

The rearrangement joins TRBV7-2 to TRBJ1-1; 8 bases match TRBD1. Per the germline V gene, CDR1 is SGHTA and CDR2 is FQGNSA. The V segment lost 6 bases and the J segment 3 bases; nucleotides outside the gene matches: 9. The CDR3 runs to 15 residues. CDR3 region: CASRARQGTYTEAFF. Written as DNA, the CDR3 is TGTGCCAGCAGGGCGAGACAGGGGACCTACACTGAAGCTTTCTTT.

J is TRBJ1-6 and V is TRBV9; TRBD1 might be the D (5 bases). Germline V gene lookup returns CDR1 SGDLS and CDR2 YYNGEE. Deletions cut 4 bases from V and 5 bases from J, with 10 bases between. There are 14 residues in the CDR3. The CDR3 here is CASSSEQDNSPLHF. The CDR3 DNA reads TGTGCCAGCAGCTCCGAACAGGATAATTCACCCCTCCACTTT.

This chain uses TRBV3-1 (or the pseudogene TRBV3-2) with TRBJ2-4, with TRBD1 matching over 7 bases. The CDR3 is 16 residues long. Germline V gives CDR1 LGHDT, CDR2 YNNKEL (reference sequence). V lost 0 bases to trimming and J lost 0 bases; unmatched junction nucleotides: 2. CDR3 DNA sequence: TGTGCCAGCAGCCAAGATGCAGGGGGAGCCAAAAACATTCAGTACTTC. Protein product: CASSQDAGGAKNIQYF.

The chain links TRBV10-2 to TRBJ2-2; a weak D match, TRBD2 (7 bases). The CDR3 length is 15 residues. With 5 bases removed from V and 5 bases from J, the gap between germline ends came to 15 bases. The germline V gene encodes CDR1 WSHSY and CDR2 SAAADI. CDR3 protein: CASSPWGGGTGELFF. Written as DNA, the CDR3 is TGCGCCAGCAGTCCGTGGGGGGGCGGGACCGGGGAGCTGTTTTTT.